The 17 T cell receptor beta chains below were found in one sample sequenced in a study of cytomegalovirus exposure and HLA in healthy donors. PCR amplification relied on 60 Vbeta primers (plus 13 Jbeta primers). Generated by immunoSEQ multiplex PCR, the TCRdb table keeps only in-frame clones and is missing some. Here the sample spans about 170,000 clones, around 74% being singletons. The sample was PBMCs. All receptors derive from a female donor in good health and CMV-seronegative.

The V call is TRBV7-2, the J call TRBJ2-3, with D hard to call. Trimming cost V 3 bases and J 0 bases, with 13 bases left between them. The germline CDR1 and CDR2 sequences are SGHTA and FQGNSA. The CDR3 loop spans 16 amino acids. The CDR3 here is CASSFIPSTSTDTQYF. The DNA of the CDR3 is TGTGCCAGCAGCTTTATCCCATCAACTAGCACAGATACGCAGTATTTT.

The V gene is TRBV18, the J gene TRBJ2-1, with D perhaps TRBD1 (5 bases). The CDR3 is made up of 15 amino acids. Trimming pared 0 bases from V and 7 bases from J, leaving 13 bases between. CDR1 is KGHSH and CDR2 is LQKENI in the germline V gene. CDR3 in amino acids: CASSPPSLKGNEQFF. The CDR3, as DNA: TGTGCCAGCTCACCACCGTCTCTAAAGGGGAATGAGCAGTTCTTC.

V and J are TRBV19 and TRBJ1-4; 9 nucleotides align to TRBD1. This CDR3 region has 14 residues. The V and J ends lost 1 base and 7 bases, in that order; junction bases with no gene match: 1. CDR1 LNHDA and CDR2 SQIVND come from the germline V gene (reference sequence). CDR3 residues: CASSIVQGAEKLFF. In nucleotides, the CDR3 is TGTGCCAGTAGTATAGTACAGGGGGCTGAAAAACTGTTTTTT.

The genes are TRBV5-1 and TRBJ2-7; 8 nucleotides match TRBD1. Germline V gives CDR1 SGHRS, CDR2 YFSETQ. CDR3 size: 14 residues. J was trimmed by 2 bases and V by 3 bases; bases with no gene match: 4. CDR3 sequence (DNA): TGCGCCAGCAGCTCCGGGACAGGACCCTACGAGCAGTACTTC. Translation gives CASSSGTGPYEQYF.

The genes are TRBV5-1 and TRBJ1-2; D possibly corresponds to TRBD1 (6 bases). V was pared by 5 bases and J by 4 bases, with 12 bases between. The CDR3 is 13 residues long. CDR1 is SGHRS, CDR2 YFSETQ, per germline. CDR3 nucleotide sequence: TGCGCCAGCAGTCCGGACAGTCTCTATGGCTACACCTTC. Amino acid sequence: CASSPDSLYGYTF.

This clone was detected once. J is TRBJ2-2 and V is TRBV7-3, with a possible D match to TRBD1 (5 bases). Per germline, CDR1 SGHTA and CDR2 FQGTGA. CDR3 length: 16 amino acids. The V gene lost 3 bases and the J gene lost 1 base, with 12 bases spanning the gap. The CDR3 DNA reads as TGTGCCAGCAGCTTGGGCCAGGGAATGAACACCGGGGAGCTGTTTTTT. Its protein is CASSLGQGMNTGELFF.

This clone has more than one count but fewer than ten. This chain joins TRBV7-9 and TRBJ2-1; D may be TRBD2 (5 bases). The CDR3 runs 16 residues. CDR1 is SEHNR, CDR2 FQNEAQ, per germline (reference sequence). Trimming took 5 bases from V and 2 from J, leaving 16 bases between them. In DNA, the CDR3 is TGTGCCAGCAGCCCCGCCGAGGGCTACCCCTACAATGAGCAGTTCTTC. Protein: CASSPAEGYPYNEQFF. The variable domain in full, with the rest retrieved from reference TRBV7-9 and TRBJ2-1, is DTGVSQNPRHKITKRGQNVTFRCDPISEHNRLYWYRQTLGQGPEFLTYFQNEAQLEKSRLLSDRFSAERPKGSFSTLEIQRTEQGDSAMYLCASSPAEGYPYNEQFFGPGTRLTVL.

This clone has more than one count but fewer than ten. The V gene is TRBV27, the J gene TRBJ2-7, with 7 bases aligning to TRBD2. There are 15 residues in the CDR3. The V gene's germline CDR1 is MNHEY and CDR2 SMNVEV (reference sequence). V lost 0 bases to trimming and J lost 1 base; unmatched junction nucleotides: 3. CDR3 residues: CASSLSLGGSYEQYF. CDR3 bases: TGTGCCAGCAGTTTATCTCTCGGGGGGTCCTACGAGCAGTACTTC.

The V call is TRBV6-1, the J call TRBJ2-1; the match to TRBD2 covers 11 bases. V shed 6 bases and J 4 bases; nucleotides not matched to a gene: 5. Germline CDR1 reads MNHNS; CDR2 reads SASEGT. CDR3 size: 15 residues. The CDR3 DNA reads TGTGCCAGCAGCCTAACTAGCGGGAGTTACAATGAGCAGTTCTTC. It codes for CASSLTSGSYNEQFF.

This clone was seen a few times. The chain is built from TRBV7-3 and TRBJ2-5, with TRBD2 identical over 7 bases. The V gene's germline CDR1 is SGHTA and CDR2 FQGTGA. The V and J ends lost 1 base and 3 bases, in that order; junction bases with no gene match: 20. The CDR3 is 20 amino acids. The CDR3 nucleotides read TGTGCCAGCAGCTTAAGCCGCCGTTCGAAGTACCTGGGGGGGGAAGAGACCCAGTACTTC. Translated, it gives CASSLSRRSKYLGGEETQYF.

The genes are TRBV6-5 and TRBJ2-3; D may be TRBD1 (5 bases). V was cut by 4 bases and J by 3 bases, with 8 bases left in between. The CDR3 has 13 amino acids. Germline assignment: CDR1 MNHEY and CDR2 SVGAGI. CDR3 in DNA: TGTGCCAGCAGTTTCCCAGGGACAGATACGCAGTATTTT. It encodes CASSFPGTDTQYF.

The rearrangement uses TRBV7-9 and TRBJ1-3; tentative D call: TRBD1 (5 bases). This CDR3 region has 14 residues. Germline assignment: CDR1 SEHNR and CDR2 FQNEAQ (reference sequence). Deletions cut 4 bases from V and 0 bases from J, with 7 bases between. Written as DNA, the CDR3 is TGTGCCAGCAGCTCGGGACTCTCTGGAAACACCATATATTTT. Amino acid sequence: CASSSGLSGNTIYF.

In DNA, the CDR3 is TGCGCCAGCAGCTTGGAACGGACAGACGGGGGGGGTCCCGGGGAGCTGTTTTTT. This encodes CASSLERTDGGGPGELFF. The chain is built from TRBV5-1 and TRBJ2-2; 8 bases line up with TRBD2. The V segment lost 0 bases and the J segment 6 bases; nucleotides outside the gene matches: 13. This CDR3 contains 18 residues. Germline CDR1 is SGHRS and CDR2 is YFSETQ.

The V and J genes are TRBV6-1 and TRBJ1-1; D unresolved. V was shortened by 1 base and J by 4 bases, with 7 bases between the two germline ends. The CDR3 totals 13 residues. Germline values: CDR1 MNHNS, CDR2 SASEGT. The CDR3 region has the DNA TGTGCCAGCAGTGAAGACGGGTTCACTGAAGCTTTCTTT. It translates to CASSEDGFTEAFF.

The V and J genes are TRBV7-9 and TRBJ2-3; 11 bases line up with TRBD2. Trimming took 5 bases from V and 2 from J; bases not matched to a gene: 3. Germline V gives CDR1 SEHNR, CDR2 FQNEAQ (reference sequence). The CDR3 has 15 residues. Written as DNA, the CDR3 is TGTGCCAGCAGCGCTAGCGGGGGGTACACAGATACGCAGTATTTT. It specifies CASSASGGYTDTQYF.

The chain employs TRBV30 and TRBJ2-1; a possible D gene is TRBD2 (5 bases). There are 16 residues in the CDR3. V lost 0 bases and J lost 7, with 19 bases in between. Germline V gene lookup returns CDR1 GTSNPN and CDR2 SVGIG (reference sequence). The CDR3 DNA sequence: TGTGCCTGGAGTGTTGTAGGCGAGAGGGCCAGAAATGAGCAGTTCTTC. Its protein is CAWSVVGERARNEQFF.

This chain connects TRBV2 to TRBJ1-5; TRBD1 matches at 9 bases. Trimming at V came to 5 bases and at J to 4 bases, leaving 6 bases not matched to a gene. The CDR3 has 15 residues. Germline CDR1 reads SNHLY; CDR2 reads FYNNEI. The CDR3 region is CASSFRDRANQPQHF. As DNA, the CDR3 is TGTGCCAGCAGTTTCCGGGACAGGGCGAATCAGCCCCAGCATTTT.